The source of this T cell receptor beta chain is a study of CD8+ T cells in alopecia areata. As the sequencing template, cDNA was produced by extracting RNA and reverse transcribing it. Clones were sequenced by immunoSEQ multiplex PCR, and TCRdb holds only the in-frame ones, with some missing. The sample consists of roughly 150,000 clones, roughly 61% of them appearing once. Overall study results and limits: Elevated clonality characterized lesional scalp relative to normal scalp, particularly in alopecia totalis/universalis.

The CDR3 loop spans 12 amino acids. The V gene's germline CDR1 is KGHSH and CDR2 LQKENI. The V and J ends lost 4 bases and 0 bases respectively, with 3 bases between them. Peripheral blood, together with lesional scalp punch biopsies, was collected from alopecia areata patients. For this clone: What it binds is not known.

The V and J genes are TRBV18 and TRBJ2-5; no reliable D call. The receptor was derived from a human donor with alopecia areata. The material sequenced was CD4+ T cells sorted from blood, taken at week 0. This CDR3 is CASSQYQETQYF. The CDR3 nucleotides read TGTGCCAGCTCACAGTACCAAGAGACCCAGTACTTC.